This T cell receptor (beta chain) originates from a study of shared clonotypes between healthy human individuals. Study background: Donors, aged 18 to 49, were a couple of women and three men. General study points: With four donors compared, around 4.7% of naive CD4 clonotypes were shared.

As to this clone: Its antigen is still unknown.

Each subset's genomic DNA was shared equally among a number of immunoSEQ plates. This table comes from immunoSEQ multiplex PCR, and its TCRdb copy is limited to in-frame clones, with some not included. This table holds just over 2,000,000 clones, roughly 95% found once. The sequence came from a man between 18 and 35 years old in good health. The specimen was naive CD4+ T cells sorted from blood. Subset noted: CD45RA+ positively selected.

The CDR3 region is CASSQMDRLNEKLFF. Written as DNA, the CDR3 is TGCGCCAGCAGCCAGATGGACCGACTTAATGAAAAACTGTTTTTT. This sequence joins TRBV4-1 and TRBJ1-4; D remains ambiguous. V was clipped by 3 bases and J by 4 bases, with 12 bases between them. The germline CDR1 and CDR2 sequences are MGHRA and YSYEKL. CDR3 length: 15 amino acids.